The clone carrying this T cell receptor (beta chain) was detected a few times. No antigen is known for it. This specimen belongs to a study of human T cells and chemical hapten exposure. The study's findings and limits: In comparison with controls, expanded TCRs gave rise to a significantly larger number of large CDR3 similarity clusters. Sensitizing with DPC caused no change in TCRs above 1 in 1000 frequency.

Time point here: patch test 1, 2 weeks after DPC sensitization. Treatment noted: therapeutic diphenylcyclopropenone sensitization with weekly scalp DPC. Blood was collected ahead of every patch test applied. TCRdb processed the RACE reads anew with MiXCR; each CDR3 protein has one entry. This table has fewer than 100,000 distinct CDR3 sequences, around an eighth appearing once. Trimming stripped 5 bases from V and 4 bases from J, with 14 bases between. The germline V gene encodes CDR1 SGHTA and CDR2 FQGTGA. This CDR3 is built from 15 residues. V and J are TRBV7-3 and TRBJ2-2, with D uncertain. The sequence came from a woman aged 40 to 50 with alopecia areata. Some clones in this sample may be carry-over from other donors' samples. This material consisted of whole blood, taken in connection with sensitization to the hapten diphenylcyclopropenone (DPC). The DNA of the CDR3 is TGTGCCAGCAGCCCGACTCTAGGGTTCACCGGGGAGCTGTTTTTT. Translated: CASSPTLGFTGELFF.